Given below is one T cell receptor beta chain in context. Its antigen is as yet unknown. These data come from a study of shared clonotypes between healthy human individuals. Points from the study as a whole: The rarefaction results pointed to incomplete sorted-subset sequencing despite large depth.

The repertoire was sequenced with immunoSEQ multiplex PCR; TCRdb's copy has only in-frame clones and lacks some. This table holds about 2.4 million clones, 93% found once. The V gene's germline CDR1 is LGHNA and CDR2 YNFKEQ. Trimming at V came to 0 bases and at J to 3 bases, leaving 6 bases not matched to a gene. CDR3 length equals 16 residues. The gene calls are TRBV4-2 and TRBJ2-7, with 9 nucleotides matching TRBD1. The sequencing sample was made of naive CD4+ T cells from PBMCs. Subset: CD45RA+ positively selected. The receptor comes from a man aged 18 to 30 in good health. Some clones in this sample may be carry-over from other donors' samples. The chain's CDR3 is CASSQEGNRGHYEQYF. In DNA form, the CDR3 reads TGTGCCAGCAGCCAAGAAGGGAACAGGGGGCACTACGAGCAGTACTTC.